This is a list of T cell receptor beta chains from one sample in a study of patients and donors after allogeneic stem cell transplantation. One entry per CDR3 protein, called by TCRdb with MiXCR from the RT-PCR reads. The repertoire holds around 240,000 distinct CDR3 sequences, with roughly 13% as singletons. The source material was blood, either unsorted or a sorted T cell fraction (not recorded which). These receptors all come from a human donor who was either an allogeneic HSCT recipient or a stem cell or donor lymphocyte infusion donor (not recorded which). It is not recorded whose cells these are; they may come from a transplant donor. The conserved cysteine and the conserved F or W are not part of the CDR3 here. Expanded clones are given a class, and other clones once, few, many or no size at all.

v_gene: TRBV27
j_gene: TRBJ2-7
len: 12
abundance: NA
CDR3aa: ASRPSRVSYEQY

v_gene: TRBV27
j_gene: TRBJ2-2
len: 13
abundance: few
CDR3aa: ASSLNSRVTGELF

v_gene: TRBV20-1
j_gene: TRBJ2-5
len: 13
abundance: few
CDR3aa: SARSILGGDQTQY

v_gene: TRBV29-1
j_gene: TRBJ1-2
len: 13
abundance: few
CDR3aa: SVAGTGGDQYGYT

v_gene: TRBV3-1
j_gene: TRBJ2-1
len: 14
abundance: few
CDR3aa: ASSLGLAGGPGEQF

v_gene: TRBV11-2
j_gene: TRBJ2-4
len: 12
abundance: NA
CDR3aa: ASSPLGAKNIQY

v_gene: TRBV7-8
j_gene: TRBJ1-1
len: 12
abundance: few
CDR3aa: ASSFDRGRTEAF

v_gene: TRBV27
j_gene: TRBJ1-1
len: 13
abundance: many
CDR3aa: ASKRPGAMNTEAF

v_gene: TRBV10-3
j_gene: TRBJ1-1
len: 13
abundance: NA
CDR3aa: AISADRGRDTEAF

v_gene: TRBV30
j_gene: TRBJ2-2
len: 13
abundance: many
CDR3aa: ASLSGTGTTGELF

v_gene: TRBV4-1
j_gene: TRBJ2-7
len: 13
abundance: NA
CDR3aa: ASSGTSGGLYEQY

v_gene: TRBV9
j_gene: TRBJ2-7
len: 12
abundance: many
CDR3aa: ASSVSDMSYEQY

v_gene: TRBV5-1
j_gene: TRBJ1-2
len: 13
abundance: NA
CDR3aa: ASSKGTGGFSGYT

v_gene: TRBV9
j_gene: TRBJ2-1
len: 13
abundance: NA
CDR3aa: ASSVVPGYYNEQF

v_gene: TRBV11-1
j_gene: TRBJ1-2
len: 12
abundance: many
CDR3aa: ASSEPGTKYGYT

v_gene: TRBV5-1
j_gene: TRBJ2-7
len: 14
abundance: many
CDR3aa: ASSLAGMDRGYEQY

v_gene: TRBV6-2/TRBV6-3
j_gene: TRBJ2-2
len: 11
abundance: few
CDR3aa: ASSTLPNGELF

v_gene: TRBV6-1
j_gene: TRBJ2-3
len: 10
abundance: NA
CDR3aa: ASGSLTDTQY

v_gene: TRBV7-3
j_gene: TRBJ2-6
len: 13
abundance: many
CDR3aa: ASSLGHSGANVLT

v_gene: TRBV9
j_gene: TRBJ2-2
len: 13
abundance: NA
CDR3aa: ASSEGSRNTGELF

v_gene: TRBV5-1
j_gene: TRBJ1-3
len: 14
abundance: few
CDR3aa: ASSSGKAGSGNTIY

v_gene: TRBV6-5
j_gene: TRBJ1-1
len: 12
abundance: many
CDR3aa: ASSYSTMNTEAF

v_gene: TRBV20-1
j_gene: TRBJ1-1
len: 11
abundance: few
CDR3aa: SASNRMNTEAF

v_gene: TRBV25-1
j_gene: TRBJ1-5
len: 16
abundance: few
CDR3aa: ASSDGRGQGAPNQPQH

v_gene: TRBV27
j_gene: TRBJ1-2
len: 13
abundance: NA
CDR3aa: ASSFVSAANYGYT

v_gene: TRBV20-1
j_gene: TRBJ2-3
len: 13
abundance: NA
CDR3aa: SARARTGGEDTQY

v_gene: TRBV7-9
j_gene: TRBJ2-3
len: 13
abundance: NA
CDR3aa: ASSFDRARTDTQY

v_gene: TRBV7-9
j_gene: TRBJ1-1
len: 12
abundance: many
CDR3aa: ASSLSGGNTEAF

v_gene: TRBV27
j_gene: TRBJ1-6
len: 14
abundance: NA
CDR3aa: ASSLVWPGLDSPLH

v_gene: TRBV29-1
j_gene: TRBJ2-5
len: 10
abundance: many
CDR3aa: SVERDVETQY

v_gene: TRBV3-1
j_gene: TRBJ1-1
len: 15
abundance: NA
CDR3aa: ASSQDLGALMNTEAF

v_gene: TRBV6-1
j_gene: TRBJ1-2
len: 11
abundance: NA
CDR3aa: ATCLRQTSRYT

v_gene: TRBV12-3/TRBV12-4
j_gene: TRBJ2-3
len: 17
abundance: NA
CDR3aa: ASSFPFGALAGNTDTQY

v_gene: TRBV5-1
j_gene: TRBJ1-1
len: 13
abundance: NA
CDR3aa: ASSYQGARGTEAF

v_gene: TRBV15
j_gene: TRBJ1-5
len: 13
abundance: few
CDR3aa: ATSSIGVENQPQH

v_gene: TRBV12-3/TRBV12-4
j_gene: TRBJ2-1
len: 12
abundance: few
CDR3aa: ASSFATMYNEQF

v_gene: TRBV2
j_gene: TRBJ2-2
len: 12
abundance: NA
CDR3aa: ASRDTRNTGELF

v_gene: TRBV27
j_gene: TRBJ2-1
len: 13
abundance: once
CDR3aa: ASRPPGLAGLEQF

v_gene: TRBV7-2
j_gene: TRBJ2-5
len: 10
abundance: NA
CDR3aa: ASSLLLETQY

v_gene: TRBV4-2
j_gene: TRBJ1-5
len: 14
abundance: NA
CDR3aa: ASSQEVGGINQPQH

v_gene: TRBV20-1
j_gene: TRBJ2-7
len: 11
abundance: NA
CDR3aa: SAPGQALNEQY